One T cell receptor beta chain is described in this entry. The data derive from a study of blood T cell repertoires in COVID-19. Study context: The United States, Italy and Spain supplied acute and convalescent COVID-19 samples. Sources were T cells, B-cell-depleted T cells, or PBMCs; the material itself was cDNA or gDNA.

Under the authors' procedure: Nucleated cell counts were estimated from reference gene primer amplification. The table came from immunoSEQ multiplex PCR; TCRdb's copy has only in-frame clones and leaves some out. V and J calls and clone size follow that table, whereas D and trimming were derived from the DNA. The data contain approximately 200,000 clones, 80% to 90% of them seen just once; the ten biggest clones take up around 2.2%. The receptor was derived from a woman aged 45-65 years with acute or convalescent COVID-19. The source material was peripheral blood.

CDR3 DNA: TGTGCCTGGAAGGACAGAGCGAACACTGAAGCTTTCTTT. This sequence encodes CAWKDRANTEAFF. The rearrangement links TRBV30 to TRBJ1-1; weak D call: TRBD1 (6 bases). Trimming stripped 4 bases from V and 1 base from J, with 10 bases between. This CDR3 is 13 amino acids long. Germline assignment: CDR1 GTSNPN and CDR2 SVGIG (reference sequence).